Below, 32 T cell receptor beta chains from the same sample are listed, as sequenced in a study of T cells in Graves' hyperthyroidism and ophthalmopathy. Researchers took RNA transcripts and amplified the TCR beta CDR3 regions from them. In the first-round RT-PCR of the TCR CDR3, the HTBI primer set was used. Each CDR3 protein is one row after TCRdb ran MiXCR on the multiplex PCR reads. The table shows 350,000 to 400,000 distinct CDR3 sequences, with about 15% occurring only once. The specimen was blood. These receptors were collected from a woman aged 30 to 39 with Graves' hyperthyroidism.

This clonotype was seen a handful of times. The gene calls are TRBV6-5 and TRBJ2-7, with D tentatively TRBD1 or TRBD2 (6 bases each). The CDR3 has 13 amino acids. Trimming took off 6 bases at V and 7 bases at J, with 16 bases between the two ends. Germline CDR1 is MNHEY and CDR2 is SVGAGI. CDR3 protein: CASRIGGGWEQYF. CDR3 nucleotides: TGTGCCAGCAGAATCGGAGGGGGGTGGGAGCAGTACTTC.

On this clonotype itself: A much larger clone differs from this one at a single base, so this may be a read error. This chain connects TRBV9 to TRBJ2-3; TRBD1 agrees at 8 bases. CDR1 is SGDLS and CDR2 is YYNGEE in the germline V gene. V gave up 9 bases and J gave up 9 bases; unmatched junction bases: 24. The CDR3 covers 17 residues. The CDR3 spells CANSLDRGGPAPRTQYF. The CDR3 DNA sequence: TGTGCCAACAGTTTAGACAGGGGAGGCCCAGCCCCGAGGACGCAGTATTTT.

In this sample, this clonotype turned up a few times. V usage is TRBV28 and J usage is TRBJ2-1; D gene unclear. V was shortened by 0 bases and J by 5 bases, with 17 bases between the two germline ends. The CDR3 loop spans 17 amino acids. The germline V gene has CDR1 MDHEN and CDR2 SYDVKM. CDR3: CASSLWGPSGLDNEQFF. The CDR3, as DNA: TGTGCCAGCAGTTTATGGGGCCCATCTGGGCTTGACAATGAGCAGTTCTTC.

This clonotype was recorded many times. The chain is built from TRBV15 and TRBJ2-3; 11 bases are a match to TRBD2. The CDR3 loop spans 15 amino acids. Trimming removed 0 bases from V and 8 bases from J; junction bases left unmatched: 4. Germline CDR1 reads LNHNV; CDR2 reads YYDKDF (reference sequence). Here the CDR3 DNA reads TGTGCCACCAGCAGAGACACTAGCGGGAGTCGTACGCAGTATTTT. Translation gives CATSRDTSGSRTQYF.

A few counts support this clonotype. The chain is built from TRBV27 and TRBJ2-3, with 7 bases identical to TRBD2. The CDR3 is made up of 13 amino acids. CDR1 is MNHEY, CDR2 SMNVEV, per germline (reference sequence). Unmatched junction bases numbered 3, after V lost 3 bases and J lost 6 bases. CDR3 coding DNA: TGTGCCAGCAGTTTTACTAGCGTCGATACGCAGTATTTT. Translating gives CASSFTSVDTQYF.

The chain employs TRBV5-4 and TRBJ2-7, with a tentative D call TRBD2 (5 bases). Trimming pared 10 bases from V and 0 bases from J, leaving 20 bases between. The CDR3 runs to 15 residues. Germline V gives CDR1 SGHNT, CDR2 YYREEE (reference sequence). CDR3 nucleotide sequence: TGTGCCGGTTCTAAAGCGGAACCGAGCTCCTACGAGCAGTACTTC. Translated: CAGSKAEPSSYEQYF. The variable domain in full, completed from reference TRBV5-4 and TRBJ2-7, reads ETGVTQSPTHLIKTRGQQVTLRCSSQSGHNTVSWYQQALGQGPQFIFQYYREEENGRGNFPPRFSGLQFPNYSSELNVNALELDDSALYLCAGSKAEPSSYEQYFGPGTRLTVT.

This clonotype was detected ten times or more. This chain connects TRBV20-1 to TRBJ2-7; D is unclear. The length of the CDR3 is 14 residues. Germline assignment: CDR1 DFQATT and CDR2 SNEGSKA (reference sequence). V was trimmed by 0 bases and J by 0 bases, leaving 9 bases between them. CDR3 in DNA: TGCAGTGCTAGAGATCTGTCCAGCTCCTACGAGCAGTACTTC. This encodes CSARDLSSSYEQYF.

This clonotype was observed at least ten times. This CDR3 reads CASRDAKNIQYF. CDR3 DNA: TGTGCCAGCAGGGACGCCAAAAACATTCAGTACTTC. V usage is TRBV28 and J usage is TRBJ2-4; D gene ambiguous. Trimming removed 6 bases at V and 1 base at J, with 4 bases between. The CDR3 runs to 12 residues. The germline CDR1 and CDR2 sequences are MDHEN and SYDVKM.

This clonotype was seen repeatedly, ten times or more. This rearrangement joins TRBV6-1 to TRBJ2-7; D might be TRBD1 (6 bases). Germline CDR1 and CDR2: MNHNS and SASEGT. Between the trimmed V and J ends, which lost 4 bases and 0 bases, there was a span of 13 bases. The CDR3 has 15 amino acids. The CDR3 loop reads CASSGLDSGSYEQYF. The CDR3 bases are TGTGCCAGCAGTGGCCTGGACAGCGGCTCCTACGAGCAGTACTTC.

This clonotype was recorded a few times. The rearrangement joins TRBV27 to TRBJ2-1, with 14 bases fitting TRBD2. Germline CDR1 is MNHEY and CDR2 is SMNVEV (reference sequence). Unmatched junction bases numbered 7, after V lost 5 bases and J lost 4 bases. This CDR3 has 17 residues. This chain's CDR3 is CASSPGLAGDEYNEQFF. The CDR3 DNA sequence: TGTGCCAGCAGTCCGGGACTAGCGGGGGATGAATACAATGAGCAGTTCTTC.

This clonotype was picked up many times. The chain couples TRBV11-2 to TRBJ2-3, with unresolved D. The CDR3 contains 15 residues. V was cut by 1 base and J by 1 base, with 9 bases left in between. Germline loops: CDR1 SGHAT, CDR2 FQNNGV. For the CDR3, the DNA is TGTGCCAGCAGCTTAGGGGTCAAAGGCACAGATACGCAGTATTTT. Its protein product is CASSLGVKGTDTQYF.

This clonotype was seen repeatedly, ten times or more. The CDR3: CASSYSRGSHEQYF. CDR3 in DNA: TGTGCCAGCAGTTACTCTAGGGGGTCCCACGAGCAGTACTTC. The J gene is TRBJ2-7, the V gene TRBV6-5; D might be TRBD1 (6 bases). The germline V gene has CDR1 MNHEY and CDR2 SVGAGI. Trimming stripped 0 bases from V and 5 bases from J, with 11 bases between. The CDR3 has 14 residues.

The V call is TRBV4-1, the J call TRBJ1-1; D may be TRBD1 (5 bases). This CDR3 contains 13 residues. Trimming took 0 bases from V and 10 from J, leaving 12 bases between them. CDR1 and CDR2 (germline): MGHRA, YSYEKL. The CDR3, as DNA: TGCGCCAGCAGCCAAGAGGGGCAGACGGCAGCTTTCTTT. Its protein is CASSQEGQTAAFF.

A remark on this clonotype: A much larger clone is a single base away; this may be a read error. CDR3 in DNA: TGTGCCAGCCCACCACCTCTACTAGCGGGACGTGAGTTCTTC. Its protein product is CASPPPLLAGREFF. V and J are TRBV18 and TRBJ2-1, with 10 bases identical to TRBD2. This CDR3 is 14 amino acids long. Germline-derived CDR1 and CDR2 are KGHSH and LQKENI.

This clonotype was picked up many times. The V gene is TRBV10-2, the J gene TRBJ1-2, with D possibly matching TRBD1 (6 bases). There are 11 residues in the CDR3. The V and J ends lost 3 bases and 13 bases respectively, with 12 bases between them. Germline CDR1 WSHSY, CDR2 SAAADI. The CDR3 bases are TGCGCCAGCAGTGATTGGGACATTAGCACCTTC. It specifies CASSDWDISTF.

This clonotype was seen many times. This chain connects TRBV28 to TRBJ2-1; 12 bases are a match to TRBD2. V dropped 8 bases and J dropped 5; count of bases not matched to a gene: 13. Germline V gene lookup returns CDR1 MDHEN and CDR2 SYDVKM. CDR3 size: 17 residues. The CDR3 loop reads CASGRTSGKPADNEQFF. DNA for the CDR3: TGTGCCAGCGGAAGGACTAGCGGGAAACCCGCCGACAATGAGCAGTTCTTC.

Ten or more counts support this clonotype. The chain has TRBV30 and TRBJ2-6, with D possibly being TRBD1 (6 bases). This CDR3 region has 17 residues. The V gene lost 0 bases and the J gene lost 1 base, with 13 bases spanning the gap. The germline CDR1 and CDR2 sequences are GTSNPN and SVGIG (reference sequence). In DNA form, the CDR3 reads TGTGCCTGGAGTGTATTAGGACAGACTTCTGGGGCCAACGTCCTGACTTTC. Amino acids: CAWSVLGQTSGANVLTF. Combining the CDR3 with reference TRBV30 and TRBJ2-6 gives the whole variable domain SQTIHQWPATLVQPVGSPLSLECTVEGTSNPNLYWYRQAAGRGLQLLFYSVGIGQISSEVPQNLSASRPQDRQFILSSKKLLLSDSGFYLCAWSVLGQTSGANVLTFGAGSRLTVL.

This clonotype was detected many times. The rearrangement uses TRBV12-3 or TRBV12-4 and TRBJ1-4; maybe TRBD1 (5 bases). V was pared by 4 bases and J by 3 bases, with 12 bases between. The CDR3 loop spans 15 amino acids. CDR3 in DNA: TGTGCCAGCAGTTCCGCGGGGGGTCCTAATGAAAAACTGTTTTTT. Residues: CASSSAGGPNEKLFF.

This clonotype was seen many times. The genes are TRBV7-9 and TRBJ1-2; 9 bases agree with TRBD1. This CDR3 has 15 residues. V shed 5 bases, J shed 1 base, and the junction held 5 bases outside the gene matches. The germline V gene has CDR1 SEHNR and CDR2 FQNEAQ (reference sequence). The CDR3: CASSGWDRVNYGYTF. In nucleotides, the CDR3 is TGTGCCAGCAGCGGTTGGGACAGGGTTAACTATGGCTACACCTTC.

This clonotype was recorded many times. The V call is TRBV27, the J call TRBJ2-5, with D possibly matching TRBD2 (6 bases). This CDR3 region has 16 residues. CDR1 and CDR2 (germline): MNHEY, SMNVEV (reference sequence). The V end was cut by 5 bases, the J end by 3 bases, with 19 bases between. The CDR3 here is CASSPIAGSGEETQYF. Written as DNA, the CDR3 is TGTGCCAGCAGTCCCATCGCCGGGAGTGGGGAAGAGACCCAGTACTTC.

This clonotype was counted at least ten times. J is TRBJ1-3 and V is TRBV15, with 10 bases identical to TRBD1. The CDR3 is 21 residues long. V lost 0 bases to trimming and J lost 2 bases; unmatched junction nucleotides: 16. Looked up from germline, CDR1 is LNHNV and CDR2 is YYDKDF (reference sequence). The CDR3 loop is CATSRDYRGQGKGNPGNTIYF. As DNA, the CDR3 is TGTGCCACCAGCAGAGATTACCGGGGACAGGGGAAAGGCAACCCTGGAAACACCATATATTTT.

This chain connects TRBV20-1 to TRBJ2-7, with TRBD2 matching over 13 bases. The J segment lost 6 bases and the V segment lost 0 bases, leaving 8 bases of the junction unmatched. This CDR3 spans 16 amino acids. Germline V lookup: CDR1 DFQATT, CDR2 SNEGSKA (reference sequence). The CDR3 region is CSARDPGRLAGGEQYF. CDR3 sequence (DNA): TGCAGTGCTAGAGATCCCGGGAGACTAGCGGGAGGCGAGCAGTACTTC.

This clonotype has at least ten counts. The rearrangement uses TRBV30 and TRBJ2-7, with 14 bases fitting TRBD2. The CDR3 is made up of 17 amino acids. J lost 5 bases, V lost 2 bases, and 11 bases had no gene match. Germline V gene sequence: CDR1 GTSNPN, CDR2 SVGIG (reference sequence). The CDR3 DNA sequence: TGTGCCTGGAGTCTATTTCGGACTAGCGGGAGGTTCAACGAGCAGTACTTC. It is translated as CAWSLFRTSGRFNEQYF.

This clonotype was observed a handful of times. This rearrangement joins TRBV20-1 to TRBJ2-7; TRBD2 matches 13 bases. This CDR3 comprises 17 residues. The V gene's germline CDR1 is DFQATT and CDR2 SNEGSKA (reference sequence). V shed 3 bases and J 6 bases; nucleotides not matched to a gene: 14. The CDR3 region is CSASPPTSGRADFEQYF. The CDR3 bases are TGCAGTGCTAGCCCCCCCACTAGCGGGAGGGCCGATTTCGAGCAGTACTTC.

Note on this clonotype: A much bigger clone sits one base away, suggesting this may be a read error. The CDR3 end shows no conserved phenylalanine or tryptophan, and so a read error is likely. The chain joins TRBV7-2 to TRBJ2-5; D unresolved. Trimming shortened V by 2 bases and J by 4 bases, and 14 bases separated the two germline ends. Germline values: CDR1 SGHTA, CDR2 FQGNSA. This CDR3 region has 15 residues. CDR3 nucleotides: TGTGCCAGCAGCTTATTCCTCTTGGGCGGAGAGACCCAGTACTCC. This codes for CASSLFLLGGETQYS.

The table lists this clonotype with many counts. The J gene is TRBJ1-2, the V gene TRBV12-3 or TRBV12-4; D not certain. The V gene lost 5 bases and the J gene lost 4 bases, with 14 bases spanning the gap. This CDR3 is 14 amino acids long. The CDR3 DNA reads as TGTGCCAGCAGTCCTTGGGGAGAAAGCTATGGCTACACCTTC. Residues: CASSPWGESYGYTF.

This clonotype was picked up a small number of times. The rearrangement uses TRBV5-1 and TRBJ2-6, with D hard to call. The V end was cut by 2 bases, the J end by 0 bases, with 12 bases between. Germline V gene data show CDR1 as SGHRS and CDR2 as YFSETQ. The CDR3 sequence is 17 residues long. The CDR3 sequence: CASSLEEINSGANVLTF. In DNA form, the CDR3 reads TGCGCCAGCAGCTTAGAGGAAATCAACTCTGGGGCCAACGTCCTGACTTTC. Full variable domain (remainder filled in from reference TRBV5-1 and TRBJ2-6): KAGVTQTPRYLIKTRGQQVTLSCSPISGHRSVSWYQQTPGQGLQFLFEYFSETQRNKGNFPGRFSGRQFSNSRSEMNVSTLELGDSALYLCASSLEEINSGANVLTFGAGSRLTVL.

This clonotype was detected a few times. The V and J genes are TRBV4-1 and TRBJ2-1, with D possibly being TRBD1 or TRBD2 (5 bases each). With 4 bases removed from V and 6 bases from J, the gap between germline ends came to 13 bases. The CDR3 is made up of 14 amino acids. CDR1 and CDR2 from the germline V gene are MGHRA and YSYEKL. The CDR3 protein is CASSLDGGGNEQFF. The CDR3 coding sequence is TGCGCCAGCAGCCTGGATGGTGGGGGCAATGAGCAGTTCTTC.

The chain carries TRBV18 and TRBJ1-5, with TRBD1 as a possible D gene (6 bases). The CDR3 totals 17 residues. Germline CDR1 is KGHSH and CDR2 is LQKENI. The ends were cut back, 0 bases at V and 4 bases at J, with 16 bases in the middle. For the CDR3, the DNA is TGTGCCAGCTCACCACCGAGGGGGTCCCAAGGGAATCAGCCCCAGCATTTT. Amino acids: CASSPPRGSQGNQPQHF.

The chain recombines TRBV15 with TRBJ2-1; the D gene is possibly TRBD2 (5 bases). Germline CDR1 reads LNHNV; CDR2 reads YYDKDF (reference sequence). This CDR3 region has 19 residues. V dropped 1 base and J dropped 0 bases, with 19 bases sitting between them. The CDR3 DNA reads TGTGCCACCAGCAGAGCTCCAGCCATGAGCGGCAGCTCCTACAATGAGCAGTTCTTC. Encoded protein: CATSRAPAMSGSSYNEQFF.

This clonotype has a count of ten or more. This sequence joins TRBV28 and TRBJ2-5; 8 positions agree with TRBD2. This CDR3 comprises 12 residues. Trimming at V came to 8 bases and at J to 5 bases, leaving 4 bases not matched to a gene. Germline loops: CDR1 MDHEN, CDR2 SYDVKM. The CDR3: CASEAGVETQYF. For the CDR3, the DNA is TGTGCCAGCGAAGCGGGAGTGGAGACCCAGTACTTC.

This clonotype was recorded at least ten times. This rearrangement joins TRBV7-9 to TRBJ2-3; tentatively, D is TRBD2 (6 bases). Trimming removed 7 bases from V and 10 bases from J, with 24 bases in between. The germline CDR1 and CDR2 sequences are SEHNR and FQNEAQ (reference sequence). The CDR3 extends over 15 amino acids. The CDR3 here is CASINLLPSDFAQYF. The CDR3 bases are TGTGCCAGCATCAACCTTTTGCCTAGCGATTTTGCGCAGTATTTT.